This T cell receptor (beta chain) is from a study of T-cell reconstitution after alpha-beta-depleted transplantation in children. Overall study results and limits: As was reported, about two months after transplant, alpha-beta T cells came from several hundred expanded graft clones. A year post-transplant, T-cell counts and diversity derived mostly from newly produced T cells. In some patients, recipient T cells and intrathymic progenitors surviving conditioning explained high day-60 diversity.

This clonotype was seen only a few times. What it binds is unknown. Molecular barcoding with unique molecular identifiers was used for the TCRbeta library. TCRdb called the PCR reads again in MiXCR, with one record for every CDR3 protein. The table has 200,000 or so distinct CDR3 sequences, 6.6% seen once. V gave up 5 bases and J gave up 0 bases; unmatched junction bases: 6. Germline values: CDR1 SEHNR, CDR2 FQNEAQ (reference sequence). This CDR3 contains 15 residues. The TCR sequence derives from a boy younger than 10 with acute lymphoblastic leukemia, due to receive a stem cell transplant. Sequencing used PBMCs, obtained before TCRalphabeta/CD19-depleted stem cell transplant. The chain uses TRBV7-9 and TRBJ2-7, with TRBD1 identical over 8 bases. The CDR3 DNA is TGTGCCAGCAGCAGGACAGGGCCCTCCTCCTACGAGCAGTACTTC. It is translated as CASSRTGPSSYEQYF.